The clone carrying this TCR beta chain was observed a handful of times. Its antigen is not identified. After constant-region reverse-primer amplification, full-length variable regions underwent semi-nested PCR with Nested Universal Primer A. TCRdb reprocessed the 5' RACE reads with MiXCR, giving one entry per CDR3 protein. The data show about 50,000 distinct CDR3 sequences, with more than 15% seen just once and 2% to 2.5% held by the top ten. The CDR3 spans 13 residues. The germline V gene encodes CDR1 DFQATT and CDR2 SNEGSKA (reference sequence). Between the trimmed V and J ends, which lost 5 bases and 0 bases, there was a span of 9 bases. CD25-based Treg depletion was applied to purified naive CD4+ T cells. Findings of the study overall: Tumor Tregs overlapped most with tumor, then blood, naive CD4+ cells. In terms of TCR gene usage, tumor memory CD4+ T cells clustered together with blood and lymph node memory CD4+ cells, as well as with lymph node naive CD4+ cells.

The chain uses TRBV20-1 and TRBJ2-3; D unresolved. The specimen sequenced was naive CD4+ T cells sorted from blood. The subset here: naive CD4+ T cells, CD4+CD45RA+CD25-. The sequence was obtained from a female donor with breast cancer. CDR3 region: CSADLPSTDTQYF. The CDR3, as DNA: TGCAGTGCTGACCTCCCGAGCACAGATACGCAGTATTTT.